Sequencing of this TCR beta chain was carried out in a study of identical twins. Findings and caveats of the study: The abundant beta clonotypes from cord blood had fewer insertions, and memory repertoires had none of this. In beta out-of-frame sequences, the excess sharing between twins was weaker. The study found excess low generation probability among twin-shared out-of-frame alpha sequences.

A remark on this clonotype: Its antigen is unknown.

Unique molecular identifiers were in the cDNA, with template-switch universal primer binding. TCRdb ran MiXCR on the 5' RACE reads and lists one entry per CDR3 protein. The table records about 150,000 distinct CDR3 sequences, around 3.5% of them present only once. The CDR3 covers 13 residues. The V and J ends lost 2 bases and 7 bases respectively, with 9 bases between them. Germline V gene lookup returns CDR1 MNHEY and CDR2 SMNVEV (reference sequence). Sequenced: memory T cells sorted from blood. V usage is TRBV27 and J usage is TRBJ1-5; no definite D call. This sequence was found in a man between 18 and 29 years old in good health. The DNA for the CDR3 is TGTGCCAGCAGTTTAGATTCCAGACAGCCCCAGCATTTT. This translates into CASSLDSRQPQHF.